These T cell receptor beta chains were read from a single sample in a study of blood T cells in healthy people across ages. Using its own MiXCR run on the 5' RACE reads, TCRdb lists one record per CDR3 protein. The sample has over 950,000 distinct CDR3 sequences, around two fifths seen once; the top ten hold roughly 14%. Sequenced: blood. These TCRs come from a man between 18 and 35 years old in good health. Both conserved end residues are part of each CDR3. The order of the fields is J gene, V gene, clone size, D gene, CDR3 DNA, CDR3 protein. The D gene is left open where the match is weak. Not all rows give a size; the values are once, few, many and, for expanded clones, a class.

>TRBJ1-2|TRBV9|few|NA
TGTGCCAGCAGCGTAGCTTCAGGGGATGGGCTTGGCTACACCTTC
CASSVASGDGLGYTF
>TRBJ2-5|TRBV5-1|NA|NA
TGCGCCAGCAGCTTCACCACGTTAGGAGAGACCCAGTACTTC
CASSFTTLGETQYF
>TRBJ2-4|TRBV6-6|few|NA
TGTGCCAGCAGACAAGGACTTAGGGAAAACATTCAGTACTTC
CASRQGLRENIQYF
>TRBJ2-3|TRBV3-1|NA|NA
TGTGCCAGCAGCCAAGGAGATTTGACATCTGGATGGGATACGCAGTATTTT
CASSQGDLTSGWDTQYF
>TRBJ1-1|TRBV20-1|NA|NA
TGCAGTGGGTTCGGGGCGACCACTGAAGCTTTCTTT
CSGFGATTEAFF
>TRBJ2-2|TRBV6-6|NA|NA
TGTGCCAGCAGTTACGGACAATTCGGGGGGCACACCGGGGAGCTGTTTTTT
CASSYGQFGGHTGELFF
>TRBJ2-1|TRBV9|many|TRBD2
TGTGCCAGCAGCGTAAACTTAGCGGGGGAGCACAATGAGCAGTTCTTC
CASSVNLAGEHNEQFF
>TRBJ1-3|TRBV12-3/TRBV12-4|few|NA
TGTGCCAGCAGTAAGATGGGGTTCGTAGACACCATATATTTT
CASSKMGFVDTIYF
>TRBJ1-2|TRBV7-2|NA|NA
TGTGCCAGCAGCTTTACCTTAGGGGCAGATAACGGCTACACCTTC
CASSFTLGADNGYTF
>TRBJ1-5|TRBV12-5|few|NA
TGTGCTAGTGTCTTAACGGGCCAGGGGCCTAATCAGCCCCAGCATTTT
CASVLTGQGPNQPQHF
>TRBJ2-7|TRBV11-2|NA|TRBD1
TGTGCCAGCAGATCGTCCAGGGGGCCAAGCAATGAGCAGTACTTC
CASRSSRGPSNEQYF
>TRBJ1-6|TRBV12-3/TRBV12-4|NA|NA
TGTGCCAGCAGTTCGGGACATTTCTCGGCTGGGAATTCACCCCTCCACTTT
CASSSGHFSAGNSPLHF
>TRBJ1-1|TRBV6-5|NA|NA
TGTGCCAGCAGTTACGGGTACATGAACACTGAAGCTTTCTTT
CASSYGYMNTEAFF
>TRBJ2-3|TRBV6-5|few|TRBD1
TGTGCCAGCAGTTTTACCGGGACAGGGGTCACAGATACGCAGTATTTT
CASSFTGTGVTDTQYF
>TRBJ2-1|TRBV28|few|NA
TGTGCCAGCAGCGAAGCCTCAGGGGAGCAGTTCTTC
CASSEASGEQFF
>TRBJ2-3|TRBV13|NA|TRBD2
TGTGCCAGCAGCCACAAGACTAGCGGGGGAGATACGCAGTATTTT
CASSHKTSGGDTQYF
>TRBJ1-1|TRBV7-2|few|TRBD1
TGTGCCAGCAGCTTAGGTCCAGCAGGGGGCGACACTGAAGCTTTCTTT
CASSLGPAGGDTEAFF
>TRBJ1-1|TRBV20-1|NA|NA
TGCAGTGCTAGTGGGGGGGGTGTCACTGAAGCTTTCTTT
CSASGGGVTEAFF
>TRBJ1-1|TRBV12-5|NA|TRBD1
TGTGCTAGTGGTTTGTCGTGGGACAGGGGCGCCGGGAACACTGAAGCTTTCTTT
CASGLSWDRGAGNTEAFF
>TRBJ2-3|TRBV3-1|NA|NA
TGTGCCAGCAGCCGCCAATACGGACTAGGGGGTACGCAGTATTTT
CASSRQYGLGGTQYF
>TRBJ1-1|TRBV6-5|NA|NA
TGTGCCAGCAGTTACTCGATCGCGGGCAGGGGAAACACTGAAGCTTTCTTT
CASSYSIAGRGNTEAFF
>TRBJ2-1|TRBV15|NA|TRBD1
TGTGCCACCAGGACACGCGGGGGACAGGGATACGAGACCCAGTTCTTC
CATRTRGGQGYETQFF
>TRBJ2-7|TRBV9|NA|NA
TGTGCCAGCAGCGTAGAGGCGGGGCCCTACAATGAGCAGTACTTC
CASSVEAGPYNEQYF
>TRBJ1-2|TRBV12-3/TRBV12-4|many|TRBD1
TGTGCCAGCAGCCCCGGGACAGTTAACTATGGCTACACCTTC
CASSPGTVNYGYTF
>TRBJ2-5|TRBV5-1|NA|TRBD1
TGCGCCAGCAGCTTGTCCGGACAGGGGGACGGAGGGACCCAGTACTTC
CASSLSGQGDGGTQYF
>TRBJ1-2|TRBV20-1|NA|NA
TGCAGTGCTCCCCCACCCCAGGGATCCTATGGCTACACCTTC
CSAPPPQGSYGYTF
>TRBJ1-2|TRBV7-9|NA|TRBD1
TGTCCCAGCAGCTCCCGGACAGGCGTCTATGGCTACACCTTC
CPSSSRTGVYGYTF
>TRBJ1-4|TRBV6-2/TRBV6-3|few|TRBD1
TGTGCCAGCAGAACCGGGACAGGGGGCGAAAAACTGTTTTTT
CASRTGTGGEKLFF
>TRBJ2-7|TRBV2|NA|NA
TGTGCCAGCAGATCACTAGACAACTACGAGCAGTACTTC
CASRSLDNYEQYF